Below are 20 T cell receptor beta chains sequenced from a single sample in a study of response to subunit inactivated influenza vaccine. MiXCR, run by TCRdb on the RT-PCR reads, gives a single entry per CDR3 protein. The sample gives 700,000 to 800,000 distinct CDR3 sequences, less than 20% of which show up once; roughly a tenth is in the top ten. The specimen comprised PBMCs from blood, sampled 4 to 6 days after vaccination. Receptor source: a man aged 45-65 years who received an inactivated influenza vaccine.

This clonotype was recorded many times. V and J are TRBV29-1 and TRBJ2-3; D possibly corresponds to TRBD2 (6 bases). With 3 bases removed from V and 2 bases from J, the gap between germline ends came to 9 bases. The CDR3 loop spans 13 amino acids. Germline V gene sequence: CDR1 SQVTM, CDR2 ANQGSEA. In DNA form, the CDR3 reads TGCAGCGTTGACGGGAGTGCCACAGATACGCAGTATTTT. This sequence encodes CSVDGSATDTQYF.

V gene TRBV12-3 or TRBV12-4 combines with J gene TRBJ1-4; D remains ambiguous. The CDR3 covers 15 residues. The V gene lost 5 bases and the J gene lost 12 bases, with 22 bases spanning the gap. As DNA, the CDR3 is TGTGCCAGCAGTCCCGCGGGCGATTGGGCTAAGGAACTGTTTTTT. This translates into CASSPAGDWAKELFF.

This rearrangement joins TRBV6-1 to TRBJ1-6; D possibly corresponds to TRBD1 (6 bases). Trimming stripped 4 bases from V and 2 bases from J, with 12 bases between. The CDR3 totals 16 residues. The germline V gene encodes CDR1 MNHNS and CDR2 SASEGT. CDR3 nucleotide sequence: TGTGCCAGCAGTGGCAGGGGAGTCACCTATAATTCACCCCTCCACTTT. Protein: CASSGRGVTYNSPLHF.

V and J are TRBV27 and TRBJ2-5; no firm D call. The ends were cut back, 2 bases at V and 5 bases at J, with 12 bases in the middle. Looked up from germline, CDR1 is MNHEY and CDR2 is SMNVEV (reference sequence). This CDR3 region has 14 residues. CDR3 region: CASSLMGSWETQYF. The CDR3, as DNA: TGTGCCAGCAGTTTAATGGGCAGCTGGGAGACCCAGTACTTC.

The CDR3 loop is CASTRTDQETQYF. In nucleotides, the CDR3 is TGTGCCAGCACCAGGACAGATCAAGAGACCCAGTACTTC. This sequence joins TRBV12-3 or TRBV12-4 and TRBJ2-5; perhaps TRBD1 as D (6 bases). The CDR3 is made up of 13 amino acids. Trimming stripped 7 bases from V and 2 bases from J, with 11 bases between.

The chain joins TRBV20-1 to TRBJ2-7; 8 bases agree with TRBD2. J lost 1 base, V lost 6 bases, and 11 bases had no gene match. CDR3 size: 15 residues. In germline, CDR1 is DFQATT, CDR2 SNEGSKA (reference sequence). The CDR3 reads CSATARGGHSYEQYF. CDR3 nucleotides: TGCAGTGCGACGGCGCGCGGGGGGCATTCCTACGAGCAGTACTTC.

In its sample, this clonotype was seen a few times. The V gene is TRBV20-1, the J gene TRBJ1-2, with a tentative D call TRBD1 (5 bases). Germline V lookup: CDR1 DFQATT, CDR2 SNEGSKA (reference sequence). V was clipped by 5 bases and J by 4 bases, with 17 bases between them. This CDR3 region has 14 residues. The CDR3 reads CSAGGAGSPYGYTF. CDR3 nucleotide sequence: TGCAGTGCTGGGGGTGCAGGTAGTCCCTATGGCTACACCTTC.

The J gene is TRBJ2-6, the V gene TRBV5-1; 9 nucleotides match TRBD1. Germline assignment: CDR1 SGHRS and CDR2 YFSETQ. The ends lost 5 bases at V and 2 bases at J; junction bases unmatched: 8. The CDR3 extends over 17 amino acids. This chain's CDR3 is CASSSRDRVPGANVLTF. CDR3 DNA: TGCGCCAGCAGTTCTCGGGACAGGGTACCTGGGGCCAACGTCCTGACTTTC.

V gene TRBV20-1 combines with J gene TRBJ2-3; D gene unclear. V shed 3 bases and J shed 2 bases, with 15 bases lying between them. CDR3 length: 15 residues. Germline CDR1 and CDR2: DFQATT and SNEGSKA (reference sequence). Written as DNA, the CDR3 is TGCAGTGCTAGTGAGGTTAGCAGCTTCACAGATACGCAGTATTTT. This translates into CSASEVSSFTDTQYF.

This clonotype has just a few counts. J is TRBJ2-5 and V is TRBV7-3, with 15 positions matching TRBD2. Per germline, CDR1 SGHTA and CDR2 FQGTGA. V gave up 4 bases and J gave up 7 bases; unmatched junction bases: 1. The CDR3 is made up of 14 amino acids. For the CDR3, the DNA is TGTGCCAGCAGCTCGGGACTAGCGGGGGGGACCCAGTACTTC. It translates to CASSSGLAGGTQYF.

V gene TRBV3-1 combines with J gene TRBJ2-5; TRBD2 agrees at 7 bases. This CDR3 spans 14 amino acids. The V gene's germline CDR1 is LGHDT and CDR2 YNNKEL (reference sequence). V shed 3 bases, J shed 4 bases, and the junction held 5 bases outside the gene matches. The CDR3, as DNA: TGTGCCAGCAGCCATAAGCGGGGTCGAGAGACCCAGTACTTC. It encodes CASSHKRGRETQYF.

This chain uses TRBV5-6 with TRBJ1-1; 7 bases line up with TRBD1. With V trimmed by 1 base and J by 3 bases, 9 bases remained unmatched. From germline, CDR1 is SGHDT and CDR2 YYEEEE. This CDR3 is 16 amino acids long. CDR3 sequence (DNA): TGTGCCAGCAGCTTGTTAGGCGGTCAGGGGGACACTGAAGCTTTCTTT. Protein sequence: CASSLLGGQGDTEAFF.

The gene calls are TRBV6-5 and TRBJ2-7, with D hard to call. Per germline, CDR1 MNHEY and CDR2 SVGAGI. The CDR3 has 14 amino acids. The V end was cut by 4 bases, the J end by 4 bases, with 14 bases between. The CDR3 spells CASSFTQFYYEQYF. CDR3 coding DNA: TGTGCCAGCAGTTTTACCCAGTTTTATTACGAGCAGTACTTC.

Many counts were recorded for this clonotype. The chain links TRBV12-3 or TRBV12-4 to TRBJ2-1; TRBD2 might be the D (6 bases). V was pared by 6 bases and J by 5 bases, with 17 bases between. The CDR3 is made up of 15 amino acids. The CDR3 region is CASSRLMEGHNEQFF. DNA for the CDR3: TGTGCCAGCAGCCGCCTCATGGAGGGACACAATGAGCAGTTCTTC.

The rearrangement uses TRBV6-2 or TRBV6-3 and TRBJ2-1; D gene unclear. The CDR3 loop spans 15 amino acids. Germline loops: CDR1 MNHEY, CDR2 SVGEGT. V was clipped by 6 bases and J by 4 bases, with 16 bases between them. The CDR3 is CASSRQDGRYNEQFF. The CDR3 nucleotides read TGTGCCAGCAGCAGGCAGGACGGGCGATACAATGAGCAGTTCTTC.

The genes are TRBV20-1 and TRBJ1-6, with D unresolved. V was shortened by 6 bases and J by 10 bases, with 22 bases between the two germline ends. CDR3 length equals 15 residues. CDR1 is DFQATT and CDR2 is SNEGSKA in the germline V gene (reference sequence). The CDR3 DNA sequence: TGCAGTGCAACCAAGGGCCACTTAAGAGGGTCACCCCTCCACTTT. Its protein product is CSATKGHLRGSPLHF.

The sample holds a few counts of this clonotype. The chain uses TRBV28 and TRBJ2-3; 12 bases are shared with TRBD2. This CDR3 has 16 residues. The V gene end was trimmed by 5 bases and the J gene end by 2 bases; junction bases not matched to a gene: 5. Germline V gene data show CDR1 as MDHEN and CDR2 as SYDVKM. CDR3 nucleotide sequence: TGTGCCAGCAGTGTAGGACTAGCGGGATCCACAGATACGCAGTATTTT. This codes for CASSVGLAGSTDTQYF.

The CDR3 DNA reads TGCAGTGGAGCAAGGGGAGCATCCTACGAGCAGTACTTC. This gives the protein CSGARGASYEQYF. The rearrangement joins TRBV20-1 to TRBJ2-7; the D gene could be TRBD1 or TRBD2 (5 bases each). This CDR3 contains 13 residues. Trimming removed 7 bases at V and 1 base at J, with 14 bases between. The germline V gene has CDR1 DFQATT and CDR2 SNEGSKA (reference sequence).

This clonotype was seen repeatedly, ten times or more. This chain links TRBV5-1 with TRBJ1-4, with D perhaps TRBD1 (5 bases). Germline assignment: CDR1 SGHRS and CDR2 YFSETQ. The V and J ends lost 3 bases and 0 bases respectively, with 12 bases between them. The CDR3 has 16 residues. The DNA of the CDR3 is TGCGCCAGCAGCTACGGGACCGACGCAACTAATGAAAAACTGTTTTTT. Protein product: CASSYGTDATNEKLFF. The full variable domain, in which reference TRBV5-1 and TRBJ1-4 provide the parts outside the CDR3, is KAGVTQTPRYLIKTRGQQVTLSCSPISGHRSVSWYQQTPGQGLQFLFEYFSETQRNKGNFPGRFSGRQFSNSRSEMNVSTLELGDSALYLCASSYGTDATNEKLFFGSGTQLSVL.

In this sample, this clonotype turned up a few times. This sequence joins TRBV30 and TRBJ2-2, with 8 bases identical to TRBD1. Germline V CDR1 and CDR2: GTSNPN, SVGIG (reference sequence). The J segment lost 5 bases and the V segment lost 1 base, leaving 12 bases of the junction unmatched. The CDR3 sequence is 17 residues long. The CDR3 loop is CAWSGLGGRGRTGELFF. Here the CDR3 DNA reads TGTGCCTGGAGTGGACTGGGTGGCAGGGGGCGGACCGGGGAGCTGTTTTTT. Using reference TRBV30 and TRBJ2-2 for the parts outside the CDR3, the full variable domain is SQTIHQWPATLVQPVGSPLSLECTVEGTSNPNLYWYRQAAGRGLQLLFYSVGIGQISSEVPQNLSASRPQDRQFILSSKKLLLSDSGFYLCAWSGLGGRGRTGELFFGEGSRLTVL.